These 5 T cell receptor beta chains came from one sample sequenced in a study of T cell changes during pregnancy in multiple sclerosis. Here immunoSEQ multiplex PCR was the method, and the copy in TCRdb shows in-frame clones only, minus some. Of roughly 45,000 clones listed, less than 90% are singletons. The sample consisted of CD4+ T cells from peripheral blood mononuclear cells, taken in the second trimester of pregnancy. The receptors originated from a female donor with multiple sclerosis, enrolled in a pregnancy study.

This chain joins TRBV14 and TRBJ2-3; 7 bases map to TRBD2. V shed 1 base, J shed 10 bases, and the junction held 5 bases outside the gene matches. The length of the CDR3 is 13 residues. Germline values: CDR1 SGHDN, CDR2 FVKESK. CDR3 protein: CASSQVGGAAQYF. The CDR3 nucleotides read TGTGCCAGCAGCCAAGTGGGAGGGGCGGCGCAGTATTTT. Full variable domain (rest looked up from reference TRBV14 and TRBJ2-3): EAGVTQFPSHSVIEKGQTVTLRCDPISGHDNLYWYRRVMGKEIKFLLHFVKESKQDESGMPNNRFLAERTGGTYSTLKVQPAELEDSGVYFCASSQVGGAAQYFGPGTRLTVL.

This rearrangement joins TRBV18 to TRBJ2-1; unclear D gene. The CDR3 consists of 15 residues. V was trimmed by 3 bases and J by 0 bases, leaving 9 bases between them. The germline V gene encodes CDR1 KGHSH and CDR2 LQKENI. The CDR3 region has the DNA TGTGCCAGCTCACCTCTTGCGCACTCCTACAATGAGCAGTTCTTC. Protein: CASSPLAHSYNEQFF.

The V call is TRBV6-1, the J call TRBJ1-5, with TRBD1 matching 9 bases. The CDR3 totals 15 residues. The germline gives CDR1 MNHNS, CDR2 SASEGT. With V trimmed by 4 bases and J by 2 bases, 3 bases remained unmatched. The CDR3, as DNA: TGTGCCAGCAGTGTGGGACAGGGCGGCAATCAGCCCCAGCATTTT. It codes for CASSVGQGGNQPQHF.

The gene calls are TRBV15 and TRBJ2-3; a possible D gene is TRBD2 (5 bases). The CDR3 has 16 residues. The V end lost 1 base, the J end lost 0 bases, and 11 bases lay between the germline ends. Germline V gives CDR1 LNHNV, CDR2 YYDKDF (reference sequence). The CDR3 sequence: CATSRVLGGSTDTQYF. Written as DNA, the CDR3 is TGTGCCACCAGCAGAGTTCTAGGCGGGAGCACAGATACGCAGTATTTT.

The CDR3 spells CASSLSLVDREAGSYEQYF. The CDR3 DNA reads as TGCGCCAGCAGCCTGAGCCTGGTTGACCGGGAAGCGGGATCCTACGAGCAGTACTTC. The V call is TRBV4-1, the J call TRBJ2-7, with 7 bases aligning to TRBD2. CDR3 length equals 19 residues. J lost 1 base, V lost 4 bases, and 19 bases had no gene match. Germline lookup yields CDR1 MGHRA and CDR2 YSYEKL.